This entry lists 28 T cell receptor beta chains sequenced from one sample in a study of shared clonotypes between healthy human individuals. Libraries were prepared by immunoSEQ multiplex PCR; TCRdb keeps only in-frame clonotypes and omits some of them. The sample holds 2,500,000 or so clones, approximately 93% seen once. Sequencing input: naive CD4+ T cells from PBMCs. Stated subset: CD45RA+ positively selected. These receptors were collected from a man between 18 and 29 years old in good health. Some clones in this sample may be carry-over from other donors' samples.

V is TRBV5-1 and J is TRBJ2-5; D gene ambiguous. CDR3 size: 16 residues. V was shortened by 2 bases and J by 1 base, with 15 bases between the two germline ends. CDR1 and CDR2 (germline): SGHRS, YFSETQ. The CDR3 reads CASSFFFRGVQETQYF. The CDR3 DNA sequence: TGCGCCAGCAGCTTTTTTTTTCGAGGCGTCCAAGAGACCCAGTACTTC. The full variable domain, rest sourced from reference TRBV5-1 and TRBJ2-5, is KAGVTQTPRYLIKTRGQQVTLSCSPISGHRSVSWYQQTPGQGLQFLFEYFSETQRNKGNFPGRFSGRQFSNSRSEMNVSTLELGDSALYLCASSFFFRGVQETQYFGPGTRLLVL.

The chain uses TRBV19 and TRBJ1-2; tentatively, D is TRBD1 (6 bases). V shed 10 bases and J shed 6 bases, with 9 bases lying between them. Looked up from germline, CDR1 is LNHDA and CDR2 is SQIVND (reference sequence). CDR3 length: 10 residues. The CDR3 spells CATHRDGYTF. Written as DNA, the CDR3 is TGTGCCACCCACAGGGATGGCTACACCTTC.

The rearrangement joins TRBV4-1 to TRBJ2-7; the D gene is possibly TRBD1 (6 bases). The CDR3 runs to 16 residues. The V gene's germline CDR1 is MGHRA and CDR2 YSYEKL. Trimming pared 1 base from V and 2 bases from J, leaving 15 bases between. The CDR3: CASSQVVSGQPYEQYF. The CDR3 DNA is TGCGCCAGCAGCCAAGTGGTATCTGGACAGCCCTACGAGCAGTACTTC.

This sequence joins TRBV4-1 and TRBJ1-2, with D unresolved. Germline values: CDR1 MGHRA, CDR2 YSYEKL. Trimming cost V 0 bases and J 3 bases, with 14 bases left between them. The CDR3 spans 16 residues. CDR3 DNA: TGCGCCAGCAGCCAAGACGCGTCCTACTGGGACTATGGCTACACCTTC. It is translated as CASSQDASYWDYGYTF.

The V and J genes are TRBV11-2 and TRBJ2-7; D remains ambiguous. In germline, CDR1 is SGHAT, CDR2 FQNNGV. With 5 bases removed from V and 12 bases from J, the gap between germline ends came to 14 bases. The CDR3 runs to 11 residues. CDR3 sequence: CASSRLRGMYF. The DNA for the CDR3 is TGTGCCAGCAGCCGCCTACGTGGGATGTACTTC.

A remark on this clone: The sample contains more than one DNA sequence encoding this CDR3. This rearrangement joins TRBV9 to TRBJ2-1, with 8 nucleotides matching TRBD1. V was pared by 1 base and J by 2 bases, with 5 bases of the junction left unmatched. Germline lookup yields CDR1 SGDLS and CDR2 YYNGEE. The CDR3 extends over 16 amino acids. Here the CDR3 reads CASSVTGTGAYNEQFF. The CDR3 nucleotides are TGTGCCAGCAGCGTAACCGGGACAGGTGCCTACAATGAGCAGTTCTTC.

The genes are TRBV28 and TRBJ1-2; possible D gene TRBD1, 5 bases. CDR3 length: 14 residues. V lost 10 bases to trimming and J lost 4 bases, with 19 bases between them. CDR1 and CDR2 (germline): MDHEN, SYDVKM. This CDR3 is CATGWGSNSYGYTF. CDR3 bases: TGTGCCACCGGATGGGGCTCTAATAGCTATGGCTACACCTTC.

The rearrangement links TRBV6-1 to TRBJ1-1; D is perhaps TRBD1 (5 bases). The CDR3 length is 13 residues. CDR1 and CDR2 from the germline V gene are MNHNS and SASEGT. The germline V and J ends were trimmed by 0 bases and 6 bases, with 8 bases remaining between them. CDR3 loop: CASSEAQGAEAFF. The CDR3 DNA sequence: TGTGCCAGCAGTGAAGCGCAAGGGGCTGAAGCTTTCTTT.

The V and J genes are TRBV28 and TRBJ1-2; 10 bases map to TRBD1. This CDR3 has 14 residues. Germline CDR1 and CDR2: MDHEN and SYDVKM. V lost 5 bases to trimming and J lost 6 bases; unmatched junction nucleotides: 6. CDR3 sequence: CASSRQGAGDGYTF. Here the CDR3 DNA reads TGTGCCAGCAGTCGACAGGGGGCTGGGGATGGCTACACCTTC.

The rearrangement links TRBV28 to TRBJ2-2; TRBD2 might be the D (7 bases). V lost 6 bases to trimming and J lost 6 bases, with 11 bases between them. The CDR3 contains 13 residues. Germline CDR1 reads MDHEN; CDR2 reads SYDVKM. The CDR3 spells CASSRGAPGELFF. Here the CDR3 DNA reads TGTGCCAGCAGCCGGGGGGCTCCCGGGGAGCTGTTTTTT.

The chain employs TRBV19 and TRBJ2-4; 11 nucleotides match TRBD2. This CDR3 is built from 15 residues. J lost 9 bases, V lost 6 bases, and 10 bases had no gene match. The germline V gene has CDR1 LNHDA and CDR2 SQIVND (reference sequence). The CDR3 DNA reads TGTGCCAGTAGCCGTAGCGGGAGGGCCGGGGGCATTCAGTACTTC. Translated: CASSRSGRAGGIQYF.

CDR3 protein: CATSLRPGGYTF. CDR3 nucleotide sequence: TGTGCCACCAGCTTGCGACCGGGCGGCTACACCTTC. The gene calls are TRBV15 and TRBJ1-2; no firm D call. The germline V gene has CDR1 LNHNV and CDR2 YYDKDF (reference sequence). The CDR3 is 12 residues long. V was trimmed by 5 bases and J by 8 bases, leaving 12 bases between them.

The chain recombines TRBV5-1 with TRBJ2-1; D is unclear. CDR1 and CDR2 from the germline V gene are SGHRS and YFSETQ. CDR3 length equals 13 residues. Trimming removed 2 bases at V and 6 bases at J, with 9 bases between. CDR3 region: CASSFRTSNEQFF. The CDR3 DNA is TGCGCCAGCAGCTTCCGAACGTCCAATGAGCAGTTCTTC.

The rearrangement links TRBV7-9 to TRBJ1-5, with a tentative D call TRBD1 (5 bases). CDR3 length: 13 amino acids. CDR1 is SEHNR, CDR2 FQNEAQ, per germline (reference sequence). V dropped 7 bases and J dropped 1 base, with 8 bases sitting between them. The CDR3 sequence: CASTGGSNQPQHF. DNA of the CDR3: TGTGCCAGCACTGGGGGAAGCAATCAGCCCCAGCATTTT.

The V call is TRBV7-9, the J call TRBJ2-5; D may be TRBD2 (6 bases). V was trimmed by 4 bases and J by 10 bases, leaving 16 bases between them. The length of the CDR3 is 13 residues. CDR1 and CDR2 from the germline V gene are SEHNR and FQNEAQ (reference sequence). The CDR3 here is CASSSGWGVDQYF. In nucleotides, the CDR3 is TGTGCCAGCAGCTCGGGTTGGGGGGTAGACCAGTACTTC. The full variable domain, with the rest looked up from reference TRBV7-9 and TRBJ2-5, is DTGVSQNPRHKITKRGQNVTFRCDPISEHNRLYWYRQTLGQGPEFLTYFQNEAQLEKSRLLSDRFSAERPKGSFSTLEIQRTEQGDSAMYLCASSSGWGVDQYFGPGTRLLVL.

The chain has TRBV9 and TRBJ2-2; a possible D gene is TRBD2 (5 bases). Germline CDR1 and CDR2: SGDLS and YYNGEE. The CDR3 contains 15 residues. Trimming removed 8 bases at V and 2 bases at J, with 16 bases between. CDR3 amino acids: CARAWVALNTGELFF. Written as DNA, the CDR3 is TGTGCCAGGGCGTGGGTAGCGCTAAACACCGGGGAGCTGTTTTTT.

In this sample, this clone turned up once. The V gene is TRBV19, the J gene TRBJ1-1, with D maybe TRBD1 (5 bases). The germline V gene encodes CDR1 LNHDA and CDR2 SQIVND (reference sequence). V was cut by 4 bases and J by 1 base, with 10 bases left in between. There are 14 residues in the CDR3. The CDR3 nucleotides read TGTGCCAGTAGTAGGCCAGGGTCGAACACTGAAGCTTTCTTT. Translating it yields CASSRPGSNTEAFF.

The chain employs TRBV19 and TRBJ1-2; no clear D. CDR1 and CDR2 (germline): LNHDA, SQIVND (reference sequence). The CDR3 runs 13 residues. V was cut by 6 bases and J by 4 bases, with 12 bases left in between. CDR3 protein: CASRVTAAYGYTF. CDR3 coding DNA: TGTGCCAGTAGGGTAACGGCGGCCTATGGCTACACCTTC.

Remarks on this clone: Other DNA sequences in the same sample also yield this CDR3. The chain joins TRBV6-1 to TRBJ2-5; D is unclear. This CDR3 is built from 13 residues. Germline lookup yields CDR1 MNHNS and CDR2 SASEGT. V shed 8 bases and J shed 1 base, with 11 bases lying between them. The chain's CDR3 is CASRGRSQETQYF. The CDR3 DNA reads TGTGCCAGCCGCGGCAGGTCCCAAGAGACCCAGTACTTC.

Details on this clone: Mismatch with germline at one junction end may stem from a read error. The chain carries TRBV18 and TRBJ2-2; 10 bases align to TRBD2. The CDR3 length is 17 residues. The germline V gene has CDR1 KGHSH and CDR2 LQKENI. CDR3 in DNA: TGTGCCAGCCCACCACCGGCTAGCGGGAGCGGGACCGGGGAGCTGTTTTTT. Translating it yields CASPPPASGSGTGELFF. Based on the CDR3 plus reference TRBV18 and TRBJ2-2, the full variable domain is NAGVMQNPRHLVRRRGQEARLRCSPMKGHSHVYWYRQLPEEGLKFMVYLQKENIIDESGMPKERFSAEFPKEGPSILRIQQVVRGDSAAYFCASPPPASGSGTGELFFGEGSRLTVL.

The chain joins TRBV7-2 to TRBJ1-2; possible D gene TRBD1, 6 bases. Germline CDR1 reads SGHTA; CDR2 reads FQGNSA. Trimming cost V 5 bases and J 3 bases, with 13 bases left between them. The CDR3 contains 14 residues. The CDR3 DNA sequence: TGTGCCAGCAGCCCGGAGGGGGAGGACTATGGCTACACCTTC. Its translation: CASSPEGEDYGYTF.

In DNA form, the CDR3 reads TGTGCCAGCAGTTCGTGGACAGGGGCCTTTATTCAGCCCCAGCATTTT. As protein: CASSSWTGAFIQPQHF. The chain joins TRBV27 to TRBJ1-5, with TRBD1 matching over 9 bases. The germline gives CDR1 MNHEY, CDR2 SMNVEV (reference sequence). This CDR3 is built from 16 residues. Unmatched junction bases numbered 10, after V lost 4 bases and J lost 6 bases.

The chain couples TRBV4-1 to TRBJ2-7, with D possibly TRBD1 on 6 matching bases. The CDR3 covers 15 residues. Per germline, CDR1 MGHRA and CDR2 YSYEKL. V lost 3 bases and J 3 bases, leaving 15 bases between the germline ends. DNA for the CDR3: TGCGCCAGCAGCCACACCCAGGGGACACACTACGAGCAGTACTTC. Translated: CASSHTQGTHYEQYF.

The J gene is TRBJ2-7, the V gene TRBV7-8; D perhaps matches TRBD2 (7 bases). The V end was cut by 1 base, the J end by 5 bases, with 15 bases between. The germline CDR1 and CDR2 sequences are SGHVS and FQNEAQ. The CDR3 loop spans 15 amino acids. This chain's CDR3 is CASSLEGGRADEQYF. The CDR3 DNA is TGTGCCAGCAGCTTAGAGGGGGGGAGGGCCGACGAGCAGTACTTC.

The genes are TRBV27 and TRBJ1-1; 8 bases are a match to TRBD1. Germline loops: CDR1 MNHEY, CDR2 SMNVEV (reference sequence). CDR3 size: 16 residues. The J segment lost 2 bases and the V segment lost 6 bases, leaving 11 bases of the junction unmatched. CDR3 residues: CASRAAGGRGNTEAFF. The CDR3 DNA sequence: TGTGCCAGCAGGGCTGCAGGGGGCCGGGGTAACACTGAAGCTTTCTTT.

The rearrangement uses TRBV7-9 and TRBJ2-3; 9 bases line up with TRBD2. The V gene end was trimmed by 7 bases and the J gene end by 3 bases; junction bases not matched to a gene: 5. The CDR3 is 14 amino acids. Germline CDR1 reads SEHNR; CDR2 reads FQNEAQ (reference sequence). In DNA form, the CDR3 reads TGTGCCAGCACCTGGACTAGCGTGACAGATACGCAGTATTTT. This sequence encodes CASTWTSVTDTQYF. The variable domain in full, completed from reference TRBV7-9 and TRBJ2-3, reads DTGVSQNPRHKITKRGQNVTFRCDPISEHNRLYWYRQTLGQGPEFLTYFQNEAQLEKSRLLSDRFSAERPKGSFSTLEIQRTEQGDSAMYLCASTWTSVTDTQYFGPGTRLTVL.

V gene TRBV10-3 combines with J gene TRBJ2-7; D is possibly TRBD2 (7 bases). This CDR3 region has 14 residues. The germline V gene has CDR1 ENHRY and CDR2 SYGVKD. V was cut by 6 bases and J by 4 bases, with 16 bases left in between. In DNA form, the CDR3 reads TGTGCCATCAGATCCCCAGGGGAGGGGTACGAGCAGTACTTC. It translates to CAIRSPGEGYEQYF.

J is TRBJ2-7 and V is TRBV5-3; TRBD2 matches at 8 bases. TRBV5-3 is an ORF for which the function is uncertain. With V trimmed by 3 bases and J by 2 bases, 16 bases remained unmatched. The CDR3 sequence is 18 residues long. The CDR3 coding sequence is TGTGCCAGAAGCTGGGGGCTAGCGGGCGGCAACCTGACCTACGAGCAGTACTTC. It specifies CARSWGLAGGNLTYEQYF.